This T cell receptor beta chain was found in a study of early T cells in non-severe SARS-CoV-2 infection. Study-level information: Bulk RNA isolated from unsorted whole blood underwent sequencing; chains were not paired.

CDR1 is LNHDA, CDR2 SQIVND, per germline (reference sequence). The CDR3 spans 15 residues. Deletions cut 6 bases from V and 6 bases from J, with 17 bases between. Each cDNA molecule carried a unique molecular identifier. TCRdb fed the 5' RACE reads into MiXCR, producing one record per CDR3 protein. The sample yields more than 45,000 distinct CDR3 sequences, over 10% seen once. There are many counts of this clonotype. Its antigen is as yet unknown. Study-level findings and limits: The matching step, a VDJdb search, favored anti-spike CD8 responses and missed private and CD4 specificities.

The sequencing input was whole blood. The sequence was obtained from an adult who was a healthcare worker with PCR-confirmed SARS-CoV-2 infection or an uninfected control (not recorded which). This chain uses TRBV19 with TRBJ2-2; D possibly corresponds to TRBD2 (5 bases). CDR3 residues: CASSLHGGEAGELFF. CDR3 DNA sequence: TGTGCCAGTAGCCTACACGGAGGAGAGGCCGGGGAGCTGTTTTTT.